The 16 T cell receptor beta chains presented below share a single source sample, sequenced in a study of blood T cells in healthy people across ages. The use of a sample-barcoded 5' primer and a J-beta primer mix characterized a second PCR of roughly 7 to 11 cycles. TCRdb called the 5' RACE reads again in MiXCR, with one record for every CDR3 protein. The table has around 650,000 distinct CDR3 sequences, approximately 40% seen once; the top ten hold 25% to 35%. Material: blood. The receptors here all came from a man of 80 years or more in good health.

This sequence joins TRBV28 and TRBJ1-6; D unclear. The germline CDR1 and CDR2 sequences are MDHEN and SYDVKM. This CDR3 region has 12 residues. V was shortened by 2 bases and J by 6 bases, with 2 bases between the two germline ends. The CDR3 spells CASSLVNSPLHF. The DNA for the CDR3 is TGTGCCAGCAGTTTAGTTAATTCACCCCTCCACTTT.

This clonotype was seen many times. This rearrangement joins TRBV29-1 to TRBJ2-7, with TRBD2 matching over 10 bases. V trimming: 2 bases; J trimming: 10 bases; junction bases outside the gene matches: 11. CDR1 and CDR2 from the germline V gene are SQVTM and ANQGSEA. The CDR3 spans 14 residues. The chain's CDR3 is CSVETSGVSSVQYF. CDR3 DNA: TGCAGCGTTGAAACTAGCGGGGTATCCTCCGTCCAGTACTTC.

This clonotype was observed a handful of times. CDR3 in amino acids: CASGLLAGEQFF. The DNA of the CDR3 is TGTGCTAGTGGGCTCCTAGCGGGTGAGCAGTTCTTC. The V gene is TRBV12-5, the J gene TRBJ2-1; 8 bases fit TRBD2. The length of the CDR3 is 12 residues. Germline-derived CDR1 and CDR2 are LGHNT and FRNRAP. J gave up 9 bases and V 6 bases, and 4 bases lay outside the gene matches.

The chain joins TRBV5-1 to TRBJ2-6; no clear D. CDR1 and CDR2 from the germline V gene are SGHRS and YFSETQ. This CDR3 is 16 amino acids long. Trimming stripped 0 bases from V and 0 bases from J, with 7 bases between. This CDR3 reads CASSLETDSGANVLTF. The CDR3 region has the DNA TGCGCCAGCAGCTTGGAGACCGACTCTGGGGCCAACGTCCTGACTTTC.

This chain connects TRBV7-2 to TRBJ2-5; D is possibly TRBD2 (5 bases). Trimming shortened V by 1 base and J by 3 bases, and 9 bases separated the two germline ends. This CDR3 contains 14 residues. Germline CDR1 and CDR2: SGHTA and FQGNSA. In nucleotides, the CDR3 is TGTGCCAGCAGCTTAGTGCGGGTAGAAGAGACCCAGTACTTC. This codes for CASSLVRVEETQYF.

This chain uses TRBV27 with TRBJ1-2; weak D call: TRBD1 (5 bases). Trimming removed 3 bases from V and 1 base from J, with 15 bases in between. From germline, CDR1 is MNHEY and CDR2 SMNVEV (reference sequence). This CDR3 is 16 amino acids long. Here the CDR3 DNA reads TGTGCCAGCAGTTTCCATGGGACGGATGTTAACTATGGCTACACCTTC. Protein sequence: CASSFHGTDVNYGYTF.

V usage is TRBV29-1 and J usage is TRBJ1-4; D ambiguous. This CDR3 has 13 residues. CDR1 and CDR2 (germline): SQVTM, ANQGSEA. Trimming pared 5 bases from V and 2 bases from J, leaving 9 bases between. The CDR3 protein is CSVSGETNEKLFF. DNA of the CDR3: TGCAGCGTTTCGGGAGAGACTAATGAAAAACTGTTTTTT.

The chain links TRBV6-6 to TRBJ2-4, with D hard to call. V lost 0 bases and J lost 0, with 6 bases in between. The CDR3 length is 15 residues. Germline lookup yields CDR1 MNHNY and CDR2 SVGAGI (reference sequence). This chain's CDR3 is CASSYSSLAKNIQYF. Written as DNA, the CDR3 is TGTGCCAGCAGTTACTCTTCCTTAGCCAAAAACATTCAGTACTTC.

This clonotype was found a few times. Here the CDR3 reads CSARTSGVSYNEQFF. CDR3 sequence (DNA): TGCAGTGCTAGAACTAGCGGGGTTTCCTACAATGAGCAGTTCTTC. V usage is TRBV20-1 and J usage is TRBJ2-1; TRBD2 matches at 10 bases. The CDR3 runs 15 residues. Germline trimming cut 2 bases from V and 1 base from J; bases unmatched to any gene: 2. Per germline, CDR1 DFQATT and CDR2 SNEGSKA (reference sequence).

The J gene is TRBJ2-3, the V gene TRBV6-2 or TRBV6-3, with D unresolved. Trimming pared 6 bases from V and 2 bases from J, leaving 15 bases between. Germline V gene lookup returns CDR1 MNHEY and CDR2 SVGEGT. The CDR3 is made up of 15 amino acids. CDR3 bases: TGTGCCAGCAGGAGTTACGAGGAAAACACAGATACGCAGTATTTT. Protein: CASRSYEENTDTQYF.

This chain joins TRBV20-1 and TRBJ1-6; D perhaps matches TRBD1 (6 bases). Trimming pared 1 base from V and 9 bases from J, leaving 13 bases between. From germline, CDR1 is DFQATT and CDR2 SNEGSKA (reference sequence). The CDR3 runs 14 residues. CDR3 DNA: TGCAGTGCTAGAGCACAGGGATTAGGTTCACCCCTCCACTTT. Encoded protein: CSARAQGLGSPLHF.

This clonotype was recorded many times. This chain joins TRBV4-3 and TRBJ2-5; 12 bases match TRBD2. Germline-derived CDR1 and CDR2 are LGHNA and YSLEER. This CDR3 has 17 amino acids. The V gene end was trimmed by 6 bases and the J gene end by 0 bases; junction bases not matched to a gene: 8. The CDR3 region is CASSRGTSGRDQETQYF. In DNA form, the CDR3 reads TGCGCCAGCAGTCGTGGGACTAGCGGGCGCGACCAAGAGACCCAGTACTTC.

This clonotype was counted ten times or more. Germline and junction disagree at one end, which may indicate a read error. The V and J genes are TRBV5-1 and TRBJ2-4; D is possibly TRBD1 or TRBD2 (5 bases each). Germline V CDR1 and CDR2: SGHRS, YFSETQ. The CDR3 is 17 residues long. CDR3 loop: CASSLGRRDTAKNIQYF. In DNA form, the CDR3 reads TGCGCCAGCAGTTTGGGGCGTCGGGATACGGCCAAAAACATTCAGTACTTC.

As DNA, the CDR3 is TGTGCCAGCAGGCGGGACAGGGACTCAGATACGCAGTATTTT. Its protein product is CASRRDRDSDTQYF. The chain is built from TRBV6-1 and TRBJ2-3; 9 bases align to TRBD1. V gave up 6 bases and J gave up 4 bases; unmatched junction bases: 5. Germline CDR1 reads MNHNS; CDR2 reads SASEGT. The CDR3 covers 14 residues.

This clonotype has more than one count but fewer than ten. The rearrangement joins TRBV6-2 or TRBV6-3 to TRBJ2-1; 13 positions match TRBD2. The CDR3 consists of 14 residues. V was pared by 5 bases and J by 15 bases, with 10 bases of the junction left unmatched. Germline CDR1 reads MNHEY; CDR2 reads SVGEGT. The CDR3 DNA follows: TGTGCCAGCAGTCGTCCCGGGACTAGCGGGGTTCCGTTCTTC. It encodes CASSRPGTSGVPFF.

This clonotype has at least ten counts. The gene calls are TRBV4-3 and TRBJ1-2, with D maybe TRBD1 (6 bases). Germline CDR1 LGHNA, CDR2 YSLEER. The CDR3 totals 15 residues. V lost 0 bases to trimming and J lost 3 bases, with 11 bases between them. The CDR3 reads CASSQDGTPHYGYTF. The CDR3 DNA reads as TGCGCCAGCAGCCAAGATGGGACACCCCACTATGGCTACACCTTC.